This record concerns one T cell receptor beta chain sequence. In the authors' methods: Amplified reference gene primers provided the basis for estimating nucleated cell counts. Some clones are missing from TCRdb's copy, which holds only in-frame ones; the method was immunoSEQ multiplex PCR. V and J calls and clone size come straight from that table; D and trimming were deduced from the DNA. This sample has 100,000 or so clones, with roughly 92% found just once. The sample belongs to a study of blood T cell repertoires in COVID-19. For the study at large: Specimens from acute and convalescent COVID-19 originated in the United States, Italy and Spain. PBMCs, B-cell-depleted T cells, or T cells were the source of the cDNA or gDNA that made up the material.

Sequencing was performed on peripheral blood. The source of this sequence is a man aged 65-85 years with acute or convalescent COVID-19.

The CDR3 protein is CASIQGSYNEQFF. In DNA, the CDR3 is TGTGCCAGCATTCAGGGCTCCTACAATGAGCAGTTCTTC. J is TRBJ2-1 and V is TRBV2; tentative D call: TRBD1 (5 bases). V lost 7 bases and J lost 0, with 7 bases in between. This CDR3 comprises 13 residues. Germline V gene lookup returns CDR1 SNHLY and CDR2 FYNNEI.